Here is one T cell receptor beta chain with its context. Its antigen is still unknown. No clone much larger than this one lies a single base away; base qualities are absent. The sample originates from a study of blood T cell repertoires in COVID-19 (dated by TCRdb to the early 2020s). At the level of the whole study: Collaborator samples came from the United States, Italy and Spain and covered acute and convalescent phases of COVID-19. Deeply sampled blood TCRbeta repertoires from subjects exposed to, actively infected with, or recovered from COVID-19 were included in the dataset. The repertoires were made available in a free public database intended to serve as a resource for research on the immune response to SARS-CoV-2. The sample metadata nearly always contained a de-identified subject ID, COVID-19 status, age in years and sex. HLA class I and class II types, where available, came from metadata supplied by the sample provider rather than from assay-based typing. Samples were obtained from the ongoing ImmuneRACE study (first 160 participants) and from some 1,300 subjects provided by 6 global collaborators. The prospective study material was composed of cDNA or gDNA derived from T cells, B-cell-depleted T cells, or PBMCs.

Unmatched junction bases come to 10, with V trimmed by 4 bases and J by 5 bases. The CDR3 runs 16 residues from the cysteine to the phenylalanine. Only CDR3 DNA is held: 48 bases, read in frame from base 1. CDR1 and CDR2 were assigned from the germline V gene as MGHRA and YSYEKL. The immunoSEQ Assay, a bias-controlled multiplex PCR, was used to amplify TCRbeta CDR3 regions from genomic DNA. From the authors' description of their analysis: Nucleated cell counts per sample were estimated from amplification of reference gene primers within the assay. To quantify the absolute abundance of each unique TCRbeta CDR3 rearrangement, sequence reads were collapsed and filtered. For each sample, productive Simpson clonality was calculated by taking the square root of Simpson's diversity index across productive rearrangements. In its TCRdb copy, this immuneACCESS table keeps in-frame sequences only and misses some clones. Where compared with another copy, unresolved V genes explain less than half of these, and the others have no known cause. D and trimming were read from the DNA, whereas the V and J calls and clone size are those reported in that table. Across this sample there are about 210,000 clones, with around 84% seen only once. More than 3% of the sample belongs to the ten largest clones.

Participants in the prospective study were aged about 18 to 95 years, lived in some 24 United States geographic areas, and enrolled through a virtual design. In the prospective study, cohorts were assigned on the basis of participant-reported clinical history obtained from a screening survey and a study questionnaire. Exposed participants had been in contact with someone with a PCR-confirmed or clinician-diagnosed COVID-19 case within 2 weeks of study entry. Mobile phlebotomists in the prospective study collected whole blood, serum and a nasopharyngeal or oropharyngeal swab from every participant. Participants in the prospective study had the option to provide additional blood draws and questionnaires over a roughly two-month period. Prospective study blood samples were shipped either frozen or at room temperature before DNA extraction. General study outcomes and caveats: Clinical and demographic metadata were provided uncurated, with the amount varying by source and participant.

The chain uses TRBV4-1 and TRBJ1-2; TRBD1 lines up with 10 middle nucleotides. The sequence came from a woman aged 30 to 39 who had been exposed to COVID-19. The sample consisted of PBMCs or T cells enriched from blood (not recorded which). The DNA reads TGCGCCAGCAGCCGAATGACAGGGGGCATTGAGTATGGCTACACCTTC. This encodes CASSRMTGGIEYGYTF.